Presented here are 23 T cell receptor beta chains from one specimen sequenced in a study of blood T cell repertoires in COVID-19. Generated by immunoSEQ multiplex PCR, the TCRdb table keeps only in-frame clones and is missing some. The profile covers 150,000 to 200,000 clones, with around nine tenths appearing a single time and roughly a sixth taken by the ten largest. The sequencing sample was made of peripheral blood. Receptors were obtained from a man in his sixties with active or convalescent COVID-19.

V and J are TRBV6-5 and TRBJ1-3, with no clear D. V lost 2 bases and J 0 bases, leaving 8 bases between the germline ends. The CDR3 sequence is 15 residues long. Germline V CDR1 and CDR2: MNHEY, SVGAGI. The CDR3 DNA is TGTGCCAGCAGTTACGTCCCGAGCTCTGGAAACACCATATATTTT. Translated, it gives CASSYVPSSGNTIYF.

The chain couples TRBV4-2 to TRBJ1-1, with D possibly TRBD1 on 6 matching bases. CDR1 LGHNA and CDR2 YNFKEQ come from the germline V gene. V dropped 2 bases and J dropped 1 base, with 11 bases sitting between them. The CDR3 sequence is 15 residues long. The CDR3 loop reads CASSQPQGKNTEAFF. For the CDR3, the DNA is TGTGCCAGCAGCCAACCACAGGGAAAGAACACTGAAGCTTTCTTT.

The chain uses TRBV12-3 or TRBV12-4 and TRBJ1-1; possibly TRBD1 for D (5 bases). The CDR3 consists of 13 residues. V lost 4 bases and J lost 4, with 10 bases in between. The chain's CDR3 is CASSSREGTEAFF. For the CDR3, the DNA is TGTGCCAGCAGTTCCAGGGAGGGCACTGAAGCTTTCTTT.

The chain joins TRBV20-1 to TRBJ1-5, with D perhaps TRBD1 (5 bases). The germline gives CDR1 DFQATT, CDR2 SNEGSKA (reference sequence). Trimming cost V 3 bases and J 4 bases, with 19 bases left between them. This CDR3 is built from 16 residues. The CDR3 sequence is CSASVGGTRGNQPQHF. The CDR3 coding sequence is TGCAGTGCTAGTGTTGGGGGGACCCGGGGAAATCAGCCCCAGCATTTT.

The chain carries TRBV11-2 and TRBJ2-7; D gene uncertain. Germline V CDR1 and CDR2: SGHAT, FQNNGV. CDR3 size: 15 residues. V shed 5 bases and J shed 2 bases, with 16 bases lying between them. In DNA form, the CDR3 reads TGTGCCAGCAGCCCGTCGATTGAGAAGACCTACGAGCAGTACTTC. As protein: CASSPSIEKTYEQYF.

The sample holds one count of this clone. This chain links TRBV12-5 with TRBJ1-5; no reliable D call. V dropped 3 bases and J dropped 1 base, with 16 bases sitting between them. Per the germline V gene, CDR1 is LGHNT and CDR2 is FRNRAP. There are 17 residues in the CDR3. The CDR3 sequence: CASGFVRQVASNQPQHF. CDR3 bases: TGTGCTAGTGGTTTTGTTCGGCAGGTTGCGAGCAATCAGCCCCAGCATTTT.

The chain recombines TRBV18 with TRBJ2-7; 12 nucleotides match TRBD1. This CDR3 has 20 amino acids. The germline CDR1 and CDR2 sequences are KGHSH and LQKENI. V lost 0 bases and J lost 4; bases outside the gene matches: 16. CDR3 coding DNA: TGTGCCAGCTCACCACCGGGGGGACAGGGGGCAGGCGGGAGCTCTTACGAGCAGTACTTC. Protein sequence: CASSPPGGQGAGGSSYEQYF.

V usage is TRBV3-1 (or the pseudogene TRBV3-2) and J usage is TRBJ2-1; no reliable D call. This CDR3 contains 14 residues. Between the trimmed V and J ends, which lost 0 bases and 5 bases, there was a span of 8 bases. Germline CDR1 reads LGHDT; CDR2 reads YNNKEL (reference sequence). In DNA, the CDR3 is TGTGCCAGCAGCCAAGAGGCCACACACAATGAGCAGTTCTTC. This sequence encodes CASSQEATHNEQFF.

J is TRBJ1-5 and V is TRBV30; TRBD1 agrees at 9 bases. Germline V gene lookup returns CDR1 GTSNPN and CDR2 SVGIG (reference sequence). This CDR3 region has 14 residues. V lost 2 bases, J lost 7 bases, and 6 bases stayed unmatched. CDR3 nucleotides: TGTGCCTGGAGTACGGGGACAGGGCGCCAGCCCCAGCATTTT. This gives the protein CAWSTGTGRQPQHF. The full variable domain, completed using reference TRBV30 and TRBJ1-5, is SQTIHQWPATLVQPVGSPLSLECTVEGTSNPNLYWYRQAAGRGLQLLFYSVGIGQISSEVPQNLSASRPQDRQFILSSKKLLLSDSGFYLCAWSTGTGRQPQHFGDGTRLSIL.

The genes are TRBV20-1 and TRBJ2-2; 9 nucleotides agree with TRBD1. J was trimmed by 6 bases and V by 3 bases; bases with no gene match: 8. Germline assignment: CDR1 DFQATT and CDR2 SNEGSKA (reference sequence). CDR3 length: 15 residues. The CDR3 region is CSASNPGQGSGELFF. CDR3 coding DNA: TGCAGTGCTAGTAATCCGGGACAGGGATCCGGGGAGCTGTTTTTT.

The gene calls are TRBV5-1 and TRBJ2-1; 9 nucleotides match TRBD1. The CDR3 has 16 amino acids. Unmatched junction bases numbered 10, after V lost 3 bases and J lost 6 bases. In germline, CDR1 is SGHRS, CDR2 YFSETQ. DNA of the CDR3: TGCGCCAGCAGCTGGGACCGACCGACAGGGGGCAATGAGCAGTTCTTC. Residues: CASSWDRPTGGNEQFF.

This chain uses TRBV7-9 with TRBJ1-6; D gene uncertain. CDR1 is SEHNR, CDR2 FQNEAQ, per germline (reference sequence). The CDR3 runs to 15 residues. V was shortened by 2 bases and J by 0 bases, with 5 bases between the two germline ends. CDR3 residues: CASSLTSSYNSPLHF. Written as DNA, the CDR3 is TGTGCCAGCAGCTTAACCAGCTCCTATAATTCACCCCTCCACTTT.

V gene TRBV5-1 combines with J gene TRBJ1-1; D possibly corresponds to TRBD1 (5 bases). Between the trimmed V and J ends, which lost 4 bases and 5 bases, there was a span of 15 bases. CDR1 is SGHRS and CDR2 is YFSETQ in the germline V gene. This CDR3 is 14 amino acids long. The DNA for the CDR3 is TGCGCCAGCAGCCCACAGGCCCAGGGAACTGAAGCTTTCTTT. Residues: CASSPQAQGTEAFF.

The chain couples TRBV15 to TRBJ1-2; 7 bases match TRBD1. Germline V lookup: CDR1 LNHNV, CDR2 YYDKDF (reference sequence). The V gene end was trimmed by 0 bases and the J gene end by 6 bases; junction bases not matched to a gene: 10. The CDR3 runs to 16 residues. CDR3 nucleotides: TGTGCCACCAGCAGAGATCTGGGACAGTACCTCCATGGCTACACCTTC. Translating gives CATSRDLGQYLHGYTF.

This chain links TRBV11-2 with TRBJ1-1; perhaps TRBD1 as D (6 bases). The CDR3 is made up of 14 amino acids. The germline V gene encodes CDR1 SGHAT and CDR2 FQNNGV. V shed 4 bases and J shed 4 bases, with 13 bases lying between them. This chain's CDR3 is CASSSLRGGTEAFF. CDR3 DNA: TGTGCCAGCAGCTCCTTGCGAGGGGGCACTGAAGCTTTCTTT.

J is TRBJ1-5 and V is TRBV15, with D possibly matching TRBD1 (5 bases). Trimming left V 0 bases short and J 11 bases short, with 17 bases between. From germline, CDR1 is LNHNV and CDR2 YYDKDF (reference sequence). The CDR3 extends over 15 amino acids. The CDR3 coding sequence is TGTGCCACCAGCAGAGACCAGGGTATGGTTTGGACCCAGCATTTT. Translation gives CATSRDQGMVWTQHF.

The V call is TRBV3-1 (or the pseudogene TRBV3-2), the J call TRBJ2-3, with a tentative D call TRBD2 (6 bases). Deletions cut 4 bases from V and 2 bases from J, with 10 bases between. Germline V gene lookup returns CDR1 LGHDT and CDR2 YNNKEL (reference sequence). The CDR3 totals 14 residues. CDR3 region: CASSPASDTDTQYF. CDR3 DNA sequence: TGTGCCAGCAGCCCGGCTAGCGACACAGATACGCAGTATTTT.

The V call is TRBV19, the J call TRBJ1-2; 7 bases agree with TRBD1. CDR1 LNHDA and CDR2 SQIVND come from the germline V gene (reference sequence). The ends lost 4 bases at V and 4 bases at J; junction bases unmatched: 12. This CDR3 region has 16 residues. The CDR3 sequence is CASSTLRDSVFYGYTF. In nucleotides, the CDR3 is TGTGCCAGTAGTACCCTCCGGGACAGCGTATTCTATGGCTACACCTTC.

The chain recombines TRBV28 with TRBJ1-4; the match to TRBD1 covers 7 bases. The CDR3 consists of 14 residues. The J segment lost 7 bases and the V segment lost 7 bases, leaving 9 bases of the junction unmatched. CDR1 MDHEN and CDR2 SYDVKM come from the germline V gene. In DNA form, the CDR3 reads TGTGCCAGCACCTCAGGGGGGCTAGGTGAAAAACTGTTTTTT. This encodes CASTSGGLGEKLFF. Based on the CDR3 plus reference TRBV28 and TRBJ1-4, the full variable domain is DVKVTQSSRYLVKRTGEKVFLECVQDMDHENMFWYRQDPGLGLRLIYFSYDVKMKEKGDIPEGYSVSREKKERFSLILESASTNQTSMYLCASTSGGLGEKLFFGSGTQLSVL.

V gene TRBV7-2 combines with J gene TRBJ1-1, with unresolved D. The CDR3 totals 12 residues. Germline CDR1 SGHTA, CDR2 FQGNSA. The V end lost 3 bases, the J end lost 1 base, and 3 bases lay between the germline ends. The CDR3 protein is CASSFWNTEAFF. The DNA of the CDR3 is TGTGCCAGCAGCTTCTGGAACACTGAAGCTTTCTTT.

The V and J genes are TRBV5-1 and TRBJ1-1; 7 positions agree with TRBD1. Germline lookup yields CDR1 SGHRS and CDR2 YFSETQ. Trimming removed 4 bases from V and 9 bases from J; junction bases left unmatched: 12. The CDR3 has 14 residues. The CDR3 DNA follows: TGCGCCAGCAGCGTGGGACAGCCCAACGATAAAGCTTTCTTT. Its protein product is CASSVGQPNDKAFF. The complete variable domain, with remaining parts taken from reference TRBV5-1 and TRBJ1-1, reads KAGVTQTPRYLIKTRGQQVTLSCSPISGHRSVSWYQQTPGQGLQFLFEYFSETQRNKGNFPGRFSGRQFSNSRSEMNVSTLELGDSALYLCASSVGQPNDKAFFGQGTRLTVV.

This CDR3 is CASSLGPEGQGLSGNTIYF. Here the CDR3 DNA reads TGCGCCAGCAGCTTGGGACCCGAAGGACAGGGTCTCTCTGGAAACACCATATATTTT. V and J are TRBV5-1 and TRBJ1-3; 8 bases match TRBD1. J was trimmed by 0 bases and V by 0 bases; bases with no gene match: 11. The CDR3 extends over 19 amino acids. Germline CDR1 reads SGHRS; CDR2 reads YFSETQ.

In its sample, this clone was seen a few times. One end of the junction fails to match germline, which may point to a read error. The V gene is TRBV7-2, the J gene TRBJ1-2; possible D gene TRBD1, 6 bases. The CDR3 runs to 15 residues. Per germline, CDR1 SGHTA and CDR2 FQGNSA. The CDR3 DNA is TGTGCCAGCAGCGTAGCCTCGACAGGCCTTCTGGGCTACACCTTC. Its protein product is CASSVASTGLLGYTF.